Listed below are T cell receptor beta chains from one sample, sequenced in a study of long-term antiretroviral therapy in people with HIV. Measured with immunoSEQ multiplex PCR; TCRdb has only the in-frame clones, and not every one. The sample holds about 28,000 clones; 70% to 90% are singletons and the top ten take approximately 3.6%. Specimen: unsorted PBMCs, collected 0.8 years before starting antiretroviral therapy. These TCRs come from a man between 18 and 35 years old with HIV. Each CDR3 is given with its conserved first and last residue. The D gene is left open where the match is weak. Clone size, where shown, is once, few, many, or a class for clones that have expanded.

d_call,clone_size,v_call,j_call,cdr3_aa,cdr3_nt
-,-,TRBV11-2,TRBJ1-4,CASSSLGEKLFF,TGTGCCAGCAGTTCCTTAGGGGAAAAACTGTTTTTT
-,-,TRBV6-1,TRBJ1-1,CASSQGVSTEAFF,TGTGCCAGCAGCCAAGGGGTTTCCACTGAAGCTTTCTTT
TRBD1,-,TRBV5-1,TRBJ2-1,CASSFGQGGNEQFF,TGCGCCAGCAGCTTTGGACAGGGCGGCAATGAGCAGTTCTTC
TRBD1,once,TRBV30,TRBJ2-1,CAWSVGRGTYNEQFF,TGTGCCTGGAGTGTAGGCAGGGGGACCTACAATGAGCAGTTCTTC
TRBD1,-,TRBV19,TRBJ2-5,CASSIVVGTAQETQYF,TGTGCCAGTAGTATAGTGGTCGGGACAGCACAAGAGACCCAGTACTTC
-,-,TRBV19,TRBJ2-7,CASSPLDSYEQYF,TGTGCCAGTAGTCCTTTAGACAGCTACGAGCAGTACTTC
TRBD1,once,TRBV7-2,TRBJ2-3,CASSHRTGGGVDTQYF,TGTGCCAGCAGCCACAGGACAGGGGGCGGTGTGGATACGCAGTATTTT
TRBD1,once,TRBV9,TRBJ1-3,CASSPAGTGEDTIYF,TGTGCCAGCAGCCCCGCCGGGACAGGAGAAGACACCATATATTTT
TRBD2,-,TRBV7-2,TRBJ2-3,CASSKPLGGGTDTQYF,TGTGCCAGCAGCAAACCCCTTGGGGGGGGCACAGATACGCAGTATTTT
-,-,TRBV6-6,TRBJ1-2,CASSYGMGGYTF,TGTGCCAGCAGTTACGGTATGGGTGGCTACACCTTC
TRBD1,-,TRBV7-3,TRBJ1-1,CASSLRPGTAVEAFF,TGTGCCAGCAGCTTACGGCCTGGGACAGCAGTTGAAGCTTTCTTT
TRBD2,-,TRBV7-8,TRBJ2-1,CASRGERGPGNEQFF,TGTGCCAGCAGAGGAGAGCGGGGGCCGGGGAATGAGCAGTTCTTC
-,-,TRBV2,TRBJ2-7,CASSEHPGRSYEQYF,TGTGCCAGCAGTGAACACCCGGGCCGTTCCTACGAGCAGTACTTC
TRBD1,medium-sized,TRBV13,TRBJ1-6,CASSLSTGASPLHF,TGTGCCAGCAGCTTAAGTACAGGGGCTTCCCCCCTCCACTTT
-,-,TRBV7-9,TRBJ2-2,CASTLIGELFF,TGTGCCAGCACGCTTATTGGGGAGCTGTTTTTT
TRBD2,-,TRBV27,TRBJ2-1,CATFKTSGSRGFDEQFF,TGTGCCACCTTCAAGACTAGCGGGAGTCGAGGGTTCGATGAGCAGTTCTTC
-,-,TRBV6-1,TRBJ2-1,CASSLSGSSYNEQFF,TGTGCCAGCAGTCTTAGCGGCAGCTCCTACAATGAGCAGTTCTTC
-,-,TRBV7-9,TRBJ2-2,CASSFYGTVTGELFF,TGTGCCAGCAGCTTCTACGGGACGGTGACCGGGGAGCTGTTTTTT
TRBD2,-,TRBV6-5,TRBJ2-5,CASSSPGLALQETQYF,TGTGCCAGCAGTTCCCCCGGACTAGCGCTTCAAGAGACCCAGTACTTC
-,-,TRBV5-1,TRBJ1-1,CASSLPLTGTNTEAFF,TGCGCCAGCAGCCTCCCTCTAACAGGGACGAACACTGAAGCTTTCTTT
-,-,TRBV7-8,TRBJ2-7,CASSLVFLGTSSYEQYF,TGTGCCAGCAGCTTAGTATTTCTGGGAACGAGCTCCTACGAGCAGTACTTC
TRBD1,-,TRBV5-1,TRBJ1-2,CASSLYTTGDGGYTF,TGCGCCAGCAGCTTGTACACGACAGGGGACGGGGGCTACACCTTC
-,-,TRBV10-3,TRBJ2-1,CAIMGGRALSSYNEQFF,TGTGCCATCATGGGGGGTAGGGCTTTGAGCTCCTACAATGAGCAGTTCTTC
-,-,TRBV5-4,TRBJ1-2,CASSPSDGSDGSKDYGYTF,TGTGCCAGCAGCCCCTCCGACGGGTCCGACGGGTCTAAGGACTATGGCTACACCTTC
TRBD1,-,TRBV6-1,TRBJ2-1,CASKGGTGLHEQFF,TGTGCCAGCAAGGGTGGGACAGGGCTTCATGAGCAGTTCTTC
-,-,TRBV9,TRBJ1-1,CASSPGNTEAFF,TGTGCCAGCAGCCCCGGGAACACTGAAGCTTTCTTT
TRBD1,-,TRBV7-9,TRBJ1-2,CASSSGQGESYGYTF,TGTGCCAGCAGTTCAGGACAGGGGGAATCCTATGGCTACACCTTC
-,few,TRBV6-1,TRBJ1-2,CASRVVTGNGYTF,TGTGCCAGCAGGGTGGTCACAGGGAATGGCTACACCTTC
-,-,TRBV19,TRBJ2-5,CASSTPTMGAETQYF,TGTGCCAGTAGTACCCCCACCATGGGCGCAGAGACCCAGTACTTC
TRBD1,-,TRBV7-9,TRBJ1-1,CASSPGGWDTEAFF,TGTGCCAGCAGCCCAGGGGGCTGGGACACTGAAGCTTTCTTT
TRBD2,-,TRBV4-2,TRBJ2-3,CASSQEGGGGADTQYF,TGTGCCAGCAGCCAAGAGGGCGGGGGGGGAGCAGATACGCAGTATTTT
-,-,TRBV7-2,TRBJ1-2,CASSSSILENYGYTF,TGTGCCAGCAGCTCCAGCATATTGGAGAACTATGGCTACACCTTC
-,-,TRBV19,TRBJ2-2,CASSILSGTGELFF,TGTGCCAGTAGTATCCTCTCCGGGACCGGGGAGCTGTTTTTT
-,once,TRBV19,TRBJ2-5,CASSKIGQETQYF,TGTGCCAGTAGTAAGATAGGCCAAGAGACCCAGTACTTC
TRBD1,-,TRBV29-1,TRBJ2-5,CSVVSPDRLPGTQYF,TGCAGCGTTGTGTCTCCGGACAGGCTGCCTGGGACCCAGTACTTC
-,-,TRBV6-4,TRBJ2-2,CASSEDRRGTGELFF,TGTGCCAGCAGCGAGGACAGGAGGGGGACCGGGGAGCTGTTTTTT
TRBD1,-,TRBV9,TRBJ2-7,CASSRDRGMYEQYF,TGTGCCAGCAGTAGGGACAGGGGCATGTACGAGCAGTACTTC
-,-,TRBV30,TRBJ1-1,CAWSVLGTAFF,TGTGCCTGGAGTGTACTAGGGACAGCTTTCTTT
TRBD2,-,TRBV4-1,TRBJ2-5,CASSQGTSGKETQYF,TGCGCCAGCAGCCAAGGCACCAGCGGGAAAGAGACCCAGTACTTC
-,-,TRBV5-6,TRBJ1-5,CASTMGGVGEPQHF,TGTGCCAGCACTATGGGGGGAGTGGGGGAGCCCCAGCATTTT
-,-,TRBV6-1,TRBJ2-5,CASSEAGETQYF,TGTGCCAGCAGTGAAGCCGGGGAGACCCAGTACTTC
-,-,TRBV6-1,TRBJ1-3,CASSERKRVSRPAIYF,TGTGCCAGCAGTGAACGGAAAAGGGTTTCGAGGCCCGCCATATATTTT
-,-,TRBV27,TRBJ1-4,CASRSGVWGEEKLFF,TGTGCCAGCAGATCAGGGGTTTGGGGGGAAGAAAAACTGTTTTTT
-,-,TRBV12-5,TRBJ2-2,CASGLAGTLNTGELFF,TGTGCTAGTGGTTTGGCCGGGACACTAAACACCGGGGAGCTGTTTTTT
-,-,TRBV2,TRBJ2-7,CASSYRGSYEQYF,TGTGCCAGCAGCTATAGGGGTTCCTACGAGCAGTACTTC